The clone carrying this TCR beta chain was observed a few times. Each cDNA molecule carried a unique molecular identifier. TCRdb re-derived calls from the 5' RACE reads in MiXCR, one entry per CDR3 protein. This sample has tens of thousands of distinct CDR3 sequences, with approximately 5.2% found just once. This record comes from a study of early T cells in non-severe SARS-CoV-2 infection. CDR1 and CDR2 from the germline V gene are MDHEN and SYDVKM. Deletions cut 6 bases from V and 6 bases from J, with 18 bases between. The CDR3 length is 15 residues. The TCR comes from an adult who was a healthcare worker with PCR-confirmed SARS-CoV-2 infection or an uninfected control (not recorded which). The V gene is TRBV28, the J gene TRBJ1-3; D perhaps matches TRBD1 (6 bases). The sequenced sample consisted of whole blood. CDR3 residues: CASRSNRARENTIYF. CDR3 DNA: TGTGCCAGCAGATCCAACAGGGCGAGGGAAAACACCATATATTTT.